The entry below describes one T cell receptor beta chain. Its antigen target is currently unknown. Base qualities are missing; no much larger clone stands one base away. All CD3G-deficient patients had evidence of autoimmunity, which was more severe in two of the patients. Patients ranged from 2 to 39 years of age at testing and had reduced naive and increased memory CD4+ and CD8+ T-cell proportions. CD4+ cells were FACS-sorted into CD25-high CD127-low regulatory T cells and CD25-low CD127-high conventional CD4+ T cells. Roughly 6 individuals with CD3G deficiency made up the patient group. Patient samples and clinical data came from an international physician network spanning the United States, Europe and Asia. Ficoll density separation was used to isolate peripheral blood mononuclear cells. For the multiplex PCR, 52 forward TRBV primers and 13 reverse TRBJ primers were used, and amplification bias was corrected with both assay-based and computational methods. Within the immunoSEQ assay, multiplex PCR amplified rearranged TRB loci from genomic DNA. An Illumina HiSeq platform was used to sequence the TRB amplicons. The original pipeline was this. Custom algorithms error-filtered the raw sequences and aligned them to reference gene sequences, after which the immunoSEQ online tools were used for analysis. Productive and nonproductive TRB rearrangement frequencies were evaluated among both unique and total sequences. Assessment of potential self-reactivity relied on the hydrophobicity of positions 6 and 7 in the TRB CDR3, along with their amino acid composition. Groups were compared by t tests, Mann-Whitney tests or two-way ANOVA performed in Prism software. This is the immuneACCESS table as TCRdb keeps it, with only in-frame sequences that have V and J called. A part of the clones is gone; compared with another copy, unresolved V genes explain less than half, and the rest is unexplained. That table supplies the V and J calls and clone size; D and trimming were determined from the DNA. For this sample the table gives around 29,000 clones, of which about 90% were detected only once. Roughly 1.5% of the sample rests with the top ten.

This sample was taken from a study of regulatory T cells (dated 2018 in TCRdb). Study-wide context: T-cell receptor beta repertoires of sorted regulatory, conventional CD4+ and CD8+ T cells were compared between CD3G-deficient patients and healthy controls. Broad study findings and their caveats: In patients, repertoires had restricted unique TRB V-J pairs and skewed V and J gene usage, with regulatory T cells showing the most marked changes. Enrichment for hydrophobic residues at CDR3 positions 6 and 7 was found in conventional CD4+ T cells from CD3G-deficient patients, suggesting more self-reactive specificities.

Relative to germline, V is 5 bases shorter and J is 2 bases shorter, with 12 bases between their ends. The CDR3 numbers 14 residues from cysteine through phenylalanine. Here the CDR3 DNA is all that survives: 42 bases in frame from base 1. Taken from the germline V gene (reference sequence), the CDR1 and CDR2 loops are LNHDA and SQIVND. This receptor was obtained from a person in their late teens or twenties with CD3G deficiency. Sequencing used conventional CD4+ T cells sorted from blood. This receptor chain uses TRBV19 and TRBJ1-1; D gene: possibly TRBD1, on 6 matching bases. The nucleotide sequence reads as follows: TGTGCCAGTAGTCAGGGGATTGGAAACACTGAAGCTTTCTTT. Translated, this gives CASSQGIGNTEAFF.